The sequence of this T cell receptor beta chain was determined in a study of shared clonotypes between healthy human individuals. Study outcomes and limitations: Non-shared clonotypes displayed generation probabilities falling below those of clonotypes present in all four donors.

Data came from immunoSEQ multiplex PCR; TCRdb stores just in-frame clones and leaves some out. The table includes 600,000 to 750,000 clones, over 60% detected once. A word on this clone: Its antigen is unidentified.

The ends were cut back, 8 bases at V and 0 bases at J, with 13 bases in the middle. CDR1 is SGHDN and CDR2 is FVKESK in the germline V gene. The CDR3 contains 15 residues. The sequenced sample consisted of memory CD4+ T cells sorted from blood. Noted subset: CD45RA-negative fraction. The rearrangement uses TRBV14 and TRBJ2-2, with D perhaps matching TRBD1 or TRBD2 (5 bases each). This TCR was sampled from a woman in her 30s in good health. CDR3 in DNA: TGTGCCAGCGCTCCGGGACCGACGAACACCGGGGAGCTGTTTTTT. It encodes CASAPGPTNTGELFF.